The present TCR beta chain was sequenced within a study of T-cell reconstitution after alpha-beta-depleted transplantation in children. There are a few counts of this clonotype. Its antigen remains unknown. Unique molecular identifiers featured in how the TCRbeta library was prepared. Each CDR3 protein is one row after TCRdb ran MiXCR on the PCR reads. The data show around 800,000 distinct CDR3 sequences, 15% to 20% seen once. Whole-study results and caveats: The high TCRbeta diversity at day 60 in some patients came from surviving recipient T cells and thymic progenitors. After one year, T-cell counts and TCRbeta diversity mostly came from new T cells. Reportedly, alpha-beta T cells present about two months post-transplant originated from several hundred expanded clones of graft origin.

The CDR3 covers 16 residues. From germline, CDR1 is SEHNR and CDR2 FQNEAQ (reference sequence). The V and J ends lost 1 base and 8 bases respectively, with 20 bases between them. The clonotype was recovered from a male patient younger than 18 who had a stem cell transplant for acute lymphoblastic leukemia, so the T cells may come from the graft donor. J is TRBJ1-2 and V is TRBV7-9; D might be TRBD1 (6 bases). Sequenced material: PBMCs, mostly from graft donor cells, taken 360 days after TCRalphabeta/CD19-depleted stem cell transplant. In nucleotides, the CDR3 is TGTGCCAGCAGCTTAGTCAATGCACAGGGACGAGAGGGCTACACCTTC. This sequence encodes CASSLVNAQGREGYTF.